The rows below give T cell receptor beta chains drawn from one sample of a study of blood T cell repertoires in COVID-19. Produced via immunoSEQ multiplex PCR; TCRdb's table is partial and in-frame only. The sample gives around 470,000 clones, 85% to 90% of which show up once; approximately 0.9% is in the top ten. The sequencing sample was made of peripheral blood. The receptors derive from a man aged 18 to 30 with COVID-19, enrolled during active disease. The CDR3 runs from the conserved cysteine through the conserved F or W. The D gene is left open where the match is weak. The size of a clone is reported for some rows only, either as once, few or many, or as a class for expanded clones.

abundance: NA; d_gene: TRBD2; len: 17; j_gene: TRBJ2-1; v_gene: TRBV14; CDR3aa: CASSAQVGTSPYNEQFF; CDR3nt: TGTGCCAGCAGCGCTCAAGTTGGGACTAGCCCCTACAATGAGCAGTTCTTC
abundance: NA; d_gene: NA; len: 12; j_gene: TRBJ1-1; v_gene: TRBV7-9; CDR3aa: CASSPAGEGAFF; CDR3nt: TGTGCCAGCAGCCCAGCGGGGGAAGGAGCTTTCTTT
abundance: NA; d_gene: NA; len: 15; j_gene: TRBJ1-1; v_gene: TRBV11-2; CDR3aa: CASSLDTGHYTEAFF; CDR3nt: TGTGCCAGCAGCTTAGACACGGGACATTACACTGAAGCTTTCTTT
abundance: NA; d_gene: NA; len: 14; j_gene: TRBJ1-4; v_gene: TRBV13; CDR3aa: CASSPWGVEGKLFF; CDR3nt: TGTGCCAGCAGCCCCTGGGGGGTAGAGGGAAAACTGTTTTTT
abundance: NA; d_gene: NA; len: 12; j_gene: TRBJ2-3; v_gene: TRBV6-1; CDR3aa: CASSEWAPLQYF; CDR3nt: TGTGCCAGCAGTGAGTGGGCGCCTTTGCAGTATTTT
abundance: NA; d_gene: TRBD2; len: 17; j_gene: TRBJ2-3; v_gene: TRBV7-9; CDR3aa: CASSSSYPGTRGDTQYF; CDR3nt: TGTGCCAGCAGCTCTTCATACCCAGGGACTAGGGGGGATACGCAGTATTTT
abundance: NA; d_gene: TRBD1; len: 14; j_gene: TRBJ2-7; v_gene: TRBV19; CDR3aa: CASSSQQGLDEQYF; CDR3nt: TGTGCCAGTAGTAGTCAACAGGGGCTCGACGAGCAGTACTTC
abundance: NA; d_gene: NA; len: 16; j_gene: TRBJ2-1; v_gene: TRBV3-1/TRBV3-2; CDR3aa: CASSQSGGGPYNEQFF; CDR3nt: TGTGCCAGCAGCCAATCAGGCGGAGGGCCCTACAATGAGCAGTTCTTC
abundance: NA; d_gene: NA; len: 13; j_gene: TRBJ1-1; v_gene: TRBV7-9; CDR3aa: CASSFTGVTEAFF; CDR3nt: TGTGCCAGCAGCTTCACGGGAGTCACTGAAGCTTTCTTT
abundance: NA; d_gene: TRBD2; len: 17; j_gene: TRBJ2-2; v_gene: TRBV9; CDR3aa: CASSVEVSGANTGELFF; CDR3nt: TGTGCCAGCAGCGTAGAGGTTAGCGGGGCGAACACCGGGGAGCTGTTTTTT
abundance: NA; d_gene: NA; len: 13; j_gene: TRBJ1-2; v_gene: TRBV7-2; CDR3aa: CASSFGQNYGYTF; CDR3nt: TGTGCCAGCAGTTTTGGACAGAACTATGGCTACACCTTC
abundance: once; d_gene: TRBD1; len: 15; j_gene: TRBJ2-5; v_gene: TRBV11-3; CDR3aa: CASSPTTGQGETQYF; CDR3nt: TGTGCCAGCAGCCCCACTACCGGACAGGGGGAGACCCAGTACTTC
abundance: NA; d_gene: NA; len: 15; j_gene: TRBJ2-1; v_gene: TRBV7-2; CDR3aa: CASSSDYSSYNEQFF; CDR3nt: TGTGCCAGCAGCTCGGACTACAGCTCCTACAATGAGCAGTTCTTC
abundance: NA; d_gene: TRBD1; len: 13; j_gene: TRBJ1-1; v_gene: TRBV7-2; CDR3aa: CASSGTGRTEAFF; CDR3nt: TGTGCCAGCAGTGGGACAGGGCGGACTGAAGCTTTCTTT
abundance: NA; d_gene: TRBD2; len: 14; j_gene: TRBJ2-7; v_gene: TRBV27; CDR3aa: CASKLAGVAREQYF; CDR3nt: TGTGCCAGCAAACTAGCGGGAGTAGCTAGAGAGCAGTACTTC
abundance: NA; d_gene: NA; len: 14; j_gene: TRBJ2-5; v_gene: TRBV24-1; CDR3aa: CATSDTTGLETQYF; CDR3nt: TGTGCCACCAGTGACACAACAGGGTTGGAGACCCAGTACTTC
abundance: NA; d_gene: TRBD2; len: 13; j_gene: TRBJ2-7; v_gene: TRBV11-3; CDR3aa: CASSLLGGYEQYF; CDR3nt: TGTGCCAGCAGCTTACTGGGAGGGTACGAGCAGTACTTC
abundance: NA; d_gene: TRBD2; len: 15; j_gene: TRBJ2-3; v_gene: TRBV18; CDR3aa: CASSSTSGSTDTQYF; CDR3nt: TGTGCCAGCTCTTCGACTAGCGGGAGTACGGATACGCAGTATTTT
abundance: once; d_gene: NA; len: 15; j_gene: TRBJ1-3; v_gene: TRBV4-1; CDR3aa: CASSQDPGTGNTIYF; CDR3nt: TGCGCCAGCAGCCAAGATCCCGGGACTGGAAACACCATATATTTT
abundance: NA; d_gene: NA; len: 13; j_gene: TRBJ2-2; v_gene: TRBV27; CDR3aa: CASSWGANGELFF; CDR3nt: TGTGCCAGCAGTTGGGGAGCAAACGGGGAGCTGTTTTTT
abundance: NA; d_gene: TRBD1; len: 16; j_gene: TRBJ1-5; v_gene: TRBV11-2; CDR3aa: CASSEPDRDVNQPQHF; CDR3nt: TGTGCCAGCAGCGAACCGGACAGGGACGTCAATCAGCCCCAGCATTTT
abundance: once; d_gene: TRBD1; len: 14; j_gene: TRBJ2-7; v_gene: TRBV18; CDR3aa: CASHGGQGAFEQYF; CDR3nt: TGTGCCAGCCACGGGGGACAGGGGGCCTTCGAGCAGTACTTC
abundance: NA; d_gene: NA; len: 15; j_gene: TRBJ1-4; v_gene: TRBV28; CDR3aa: CASSFGGATNEKLFF; CDR3nt: TGTGCCAGCAGTTTTGGGGGGGCAACTAATGAAAAACTGTTTTTT
abundance: NA; d_gene: TRBD2; len: 15; j_gene: TRBJ2-3; v_gene: TRBV4-2; CDR3aa: CASSPSGGSTDTQYF; CDR3nt: TGTGCCAGCAGCCCTAGCGGGGGTAGCACAGATACGCAGTATTTT
abundance: NA; d_gene: TRBD1; len: 16; j_gene: TRBJ2-3; v_gene: TRBV24-1; CDR3aa: CATSDFGRGPSDTQYF; CDR3nt: TGTGCCACCAGTGATTTCGGCAGGGGGCCATCAGATACGCAGTATTTT
abundance: once; d_gene: NA; len: 13; j_gene: TRBJ2-7; v_gene: TRBV6-5; CDR3aa: CASFEGTKYEQYF; CDR3nt: TGTGCCAGCTTTGAGGGGACAAAGTACGAGCAGTACTTC
abundance: once; d_gene: NA; len: 15; j_gene: TRBJ1-1; v_gene: TRBV19; CDR3aa: CASSILRRPNTEAFF; CDR3nt: TGTGCCAGTAGTATCCTCCGGAGACCTAACACTGAAGCTTTCTTT
abundance: NA; d_gene: TRBD2; len: 18; j_gene: TRBJ2-3; v_gene: TRBV10-2; CDR3aa: CASRGTSGPRRMADTQYF; CDR3nt: TGCGCCAGCAGGGGGACTAGCGGTCCCCGGAGAATGGCAGATACGCAGTATTTT
abundance: NA; d_gene: NA; len: 15; j_gene: TRBJ1-1; v_gene: TRBV5-8; CDR3aa: CASSTRGGGRTEAFF; CDR3nt: TGTGCCAGCAGCACCCGGGGCGGGGGGCGGACTGAAGCTTTCTTT
abundance: NA; d_gene: NA; len: 14; j_gene: TRBJ2-3; v_gene: TRBV19; CDR3aa: CASSKTGSTDTQYF; CDR3nt: TGTGCCAGTAGTAAAACAGGGAGCACAGATACGCAGTATTTT
abundance: NA; d_gene: NA; len: 13; j_gene: TRBJ2-5; v_gene: TRBV27; CDR3aa: CASSQTGEETQYF; CDR3nt: TGTGCCAGCAGTCAAACGGGGGAAGAGACCCAGTACTTC
abundance: once; d_gene: TRBD1; len: 13; j_gene: TRBJ2-7; v_gene: TRBV29-1; CDR3aa: CSVRTGGKYEQYF; CDR3nt: TGCAGCGTGCGGACAGGGGGCAAGTACGAGCAGTACTTC
abundance: NA; d_gene: NA; len: 16; j_gene: TRBJ1-5; v_gene: TRBV7-8; CDR3aa: CASSLYGESINQPQHF; CDR3nt: TGTGCCAGCAGCTTATATGGGGAGTCGATCAATCAGCCCCAGCATTTT
abundance: once; d_gene: NA; len: 12; j_gene: TRBJ2-1; v_gene: TRBV5-8; CDR3aa: CASSLTRDEQFF; CDR3nt: TGTGCCAGCAGCTTGACCAGGGATGAGCAGTTCTTC
abundance: NA; d_gene: NA; len: 13; j_gene: TRBJ2-5; v_gene: TRBV19; CDR3aa: CASKGMEGKTQYF; CDR3nt: TGTGCCAGTAAGGGGATGGAAGGGAAGACCCAGTACTTC
abundance: NA; d_gene: TRBD1; len: 16; j_gene: TRBJ2-5; v_gene: TRBV4-1; CDR3aa: CASSQDVGTGAKTQYF; CDR3nt: TGCGCCAGCAGCCAAGATGTTGGGACAGGCGCGAAGACCCAGTACTTC
abundance: NA; d_gene: NA; len: 15; j_gene: TRBJ2-7; v_gene: TRBV9; CDR3aa: CASSVAGGSTYEQYF; CDR3nt: TGTGCCAGCAGCGTAGCTGGGGGCTCCACCTACGAGCAGTACTTC
abundance: NA; d_gene: TRBD2; len: 15; j_gene: TRBJ2-5; v_gene: TRBV5-1; CDR3aa: CASSTVAGGQGTQYF; CDR3nt: TGCGCCAGCAGCACAGTAGCGGGGGGGCAAGGGACCCAGTACTTC
abundance: NA; d_gene: NA; len: 15; j_gene: TRBJ2-2; v_gene: TRBV7-2; CDR3aa: CASSIRTGRAGELFF; CDR3nt: TGTGCCAGCAGCATAAGGACAGGGAGGGCCGGGGAGCTGTTTTTT
abundance: NA; d_gene: NA; len: 15; j_gene: TRBJ1-2; v_gene: TRBV19; CDR3aa: CASSSVGSGDYGYTF; CDR3nt: TGTGCCAGTAGTTCCGTCGGTTCGGGAGACTATGGCTACACCTTC
abundance: few; d_gene: TRBD2; len: 14; j_gene: TRBJ2-7; v_gene: TRBV11-2; CDR3aa: CASSFASGIYEQYF; CDR3nt: TGTGCCAGCAGCTTCGCTAGCGGGATCTACGAGCAGTACTTC
abundance: few; d_gene: TRBD1; len: 16; j_gene: TRBJ2-7; v_gene: TRBV4-2; CDR3aa: CASSQRDRASSYEQYF; CDR3nt: TGTGCCAGCAGCCAACGCGACAGGGCGTCCTCCTACGAGCAGTACTTC
abundance: NA; d_gene: NA; len: 13; j_gene: TRBJ2-2; v_gene: TRBV19; CDR3aa: CASSISVTGELFF; CDR3nt: TGTGCCAGTAGTATCTCAGTTACCGGGGAGCTGTTTTTT
abundance: NA; d_gene: TRBD1; len: 12; j_gene: TRBJ1-5; v_gene: TRBV29-1; CDR3aa: CSVETGGQPQHF; CDR3nt: TGCAGCGTTGAGACAGGGGGGCAGCCCCAGCATTTT
abundance: NA; d_gene: TRBD2; len: 17; j_gene: TRBJ2-7; v_gene: TRBV11-2; CDR3aa: CASSFERTSGGNYEQYF; CDR3nt: TGTGCCAGCAGCTTCGAACGGACTAGCGGGGGAAACTACGAGCAGTACTTC
abundance: NA; d_gene: NA; len: 14; j_gene: TRBJ2-7; v_gene: TRBV24-1; CDR3aa: CATSEESHSYEQYF; CDR3nt: TGTGCCACCAGTGAGGAGAGTCATTCCTACGAGCAGTACTTC
abundance: NA; d_gene: NA; len: 14; j_gene: TRBJ2-3; v_gene: TRBV4-2; CDR3aa: CASSQDGGTDTQYF; CDR3nt: TGTGCCAGCAGCCAAGACGGTGGCACAGATACGCAGTATTTT
abundance: NA; d_gene: TRBD2; len: 14; j_gene: TRBJ2-7; v_gene: TRBV7-9; CDR3aa: CASGLAGGPREQYF; CDR3nt: TGTGCCAGCGGACTAGCGGGAGGGCCTAGGGAGCAGTACTTC